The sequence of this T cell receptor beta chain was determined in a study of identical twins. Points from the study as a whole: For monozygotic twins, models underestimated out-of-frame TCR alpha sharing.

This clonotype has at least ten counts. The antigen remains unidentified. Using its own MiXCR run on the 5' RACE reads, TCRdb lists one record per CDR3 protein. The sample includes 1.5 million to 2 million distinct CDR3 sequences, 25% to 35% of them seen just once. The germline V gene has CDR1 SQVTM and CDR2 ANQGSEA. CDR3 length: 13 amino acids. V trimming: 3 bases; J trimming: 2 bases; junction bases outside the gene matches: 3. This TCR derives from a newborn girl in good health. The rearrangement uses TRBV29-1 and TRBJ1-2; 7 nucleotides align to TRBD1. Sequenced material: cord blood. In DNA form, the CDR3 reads TGCAGCGTTGAGGACAGGTCCAACTATGGCTACACCTTC. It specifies CSVEDRSNYGYTF.